Below, 22 T cell receptor beta chains from the same sample are listed, as sequenced in a study of shared clonotypes between healthy human individuals. Some clones are missing from TCRdb's copy, which holds only in-frame ones; the method was immunoSEQ multiplex PCR. The repertoire holds over a million clones, with about 80% as singletons. The sequenced sample consisted of memory CD4+ T cells from PBMCs. Documented subset: CD45RA-negative fraction. The receptor set was obtained from a young man in good health. Some clones in this sample may be carry-over from other donors' samples.

V usage is TRBV7-9 and J usage is TRBJ1-1, with D possibly being TRBD1 (6 bases). Germline loops: CDR1 SEHNR, CDR2 FQNEAQ (reference sequence). Trimming stripped 1 base from V and 0 bases from J, with 9 bases between. This CDR3 region has 15 residues. CDR3 nucleotides: TGTGCCAGCAGCTTAGGCAGGGGCCTGAACACTGAAGCTTTCTTT. This encodes CASSLGRGLNTEAFF.

The J gene is TRBJ2-1, the V gene TRBV11-1, with 10 bases lining up with TRBD2. The CDR3 spans 15 residues. Germline-derived CDR1 and CDR2 are SGHAT and FQDESV (reference sequence). Unmatched junction bases numbered 4, after V lost 2 bases and J lost 6 bases. CDR3 sequence (DNA): TGTGCCAGCAGCTTATCAGCGGGAGGGCTCAATGAGCAGTTCTTC. Translated, it gives CASSLSAGGLNEQFF. Based on the CDR3 plus reference TRBV11-1 and TRBJ2-1, the full variable domain is EAEVAQSPRYKITEKSQAVAFWCDPISGHATLYWYRQILGQGPELLVQFQDESVVDDSQLPKDRFSAERLKGVDSTLKIQPAELGDSAMYLCASSLSAGGLNEQFFGPGTRLTVL.

The rearrangement joins TRBV18 to TRBJ1-4, with D tentatively TRBD1 (5 bases). The ends were cut back, 4 bases at V and 0 bases at J, with 15 bases in the middle. CDR1 is KGHSH, CDR2 LQKENI, per germline. This CDR3 spans 17 amino acids. The CDR3 here is CASSLSTATATNEKLFF. In nucleotides, the CDR3 is TGTGCCAGCTCACTCTCGACAGCTACTGCAACTAATGAAAAACTGTTTTTT.

The chain employs TRBV2 and TRBJ2-1, with TRBD1 matching 9 bases. Trimming at V came to 0 bases and at J to 8 bases, leaving 8 bases not matched to a gene. CDR1 is SNHLY and CDR2 is FYNNEI in the germline V gene. CDR3 size: 16 residues. The CDR3: CASSEAGTGREYEQFF. The CDR3 DNA reads TGTGCCAGCAGTGAAGCGGGGACAGGGAGAGAGTATGAGCAGTTCTTC.

This clone was counted a single time. The chain uses TRBV2 and TRBJ2-7; D unclear. The CDR3 extends over 11 amino acids. Looked up from germline, CDR1 is SNHLY and CDR2 is FYNNEI. Deletions cut 4 bases from V and 5 bases from J, with 6 bases between. As DNA, the CDR3 is TGTGCCAGCAGTGCTTATGACGAGCAGTACTTC. The encoded protein is CASSAYDEQYF.

This clone was counted at least ten times. The chain uses TRBV5-4 and TRBJ1-2, with D possibly matching TRBD1 (5 bases). Deletions cut 2 bases from V and 9 bases from J, with 17 bases between. This CDR3 is built from 14 residues. Germline V CDR1 and CDR2: SGHNT, YYREEE (reference sequence). The CDR3: CASSLNVGPSSYTF. The CDR3 DNA reads as TGTGCCAGCAGCTTAAACGTGGGGCCTTCGAGCTACACCTTC.

The genes are TRBV6-1 and TRBJ1-2, with D perhaps matching TRBD1 (5 bases). This CDR3 is built from 14 residues. Deletions cut 3 bases from V and 8 bases from J, with 16 bases between. The germline gives CDR1 MNHNS, CDR2 SASEGT. This CDR3 is CASSDARVGEGYTF. CDR3 sequence (DNA): TGTGCCAGCAGTGATGCCAGGGTAGGGGAAGGCTACACCTTC.

The genes are TRBV28 and TRBJ2-1, with a tentative D call TRBD2 (6 bases). Germline V gene lookup returns CDR1 MDHEN and CDR2 SYDVKM. The CDR3 runs to 15 residues. Deletions cut 4 bases from V and 3 bases from J, with 13 bases between. CDR3 sequence reads: CASSSGVAYYNEQFF. The CDR3, as DNA: TGTGCCAGCAGTTCGGGGGTTGCGTACTACAATGAGCAGTTCTTC. Drawing the rest from reference TRBV28 and TRBJ2-1, the complete variable domain is DVKVTQSSRYLVKRTGEKVFLECVQDMDHENMFWYRQDPGLGLRLIYFSYDVKMKEKGDIPEGYSVSREKKERFSLILESASTNQTSMYLCASSSGVAYYNEQFFGPGTRLTVL.

About this clone: At the DNA level, this CDR3 is encoded by other sequences in the same sample as well. The rearrangement joins TRBV4-3 to TRBJ2-3, with unresolved D. Germline CDR1 is LGHNA and CDR2 is YSLEER. Between the trimmed V and J ends, which lost 5 bases and 4 bases, there was a span of 10 bases. The CDR3 sequence is 13 residues long. The CDR3 is CASSSSVADTQYF. In nucleotides, the CDR3 is TGCGCCAGCAGCTCTTCGGTGGCAGATACGCAGTATTTT.

The V gene is TRBV20-1, the J gene TRBJ1-2; D gene ambiguous. V lost 8 bases and J lost 8, with 12 bases in between. Germline V gene data show CDR1 as DFQATT and CDR2 as SNEGSKA (reference sequence). The CDR3 is 10 amino acids. The CDR3 here is CSSDFGGYTF. The CDR3 DNA sequence: TGCAGTAGCGACTTCGGGGGCTACACCTTC.

This clone was observed at least ten times. The chain couples TRBV27 to TRBJ2-7; TRBD1 matches at 12 bases. From germline, CDR1 is MNHEY and CDR2 SMNVEV (reference sequence). Trimming cost V 8 bases and J 7 bases; bases outside gene matches: 12. This CDR3 has 15 amino acids. In nucleotides, the CDR3 is TGTGCCAGCGGGTTCCGGGACAGGGGGCCTAGTGAGCAGTACTTC. This translates into CASGFRDRGPSEQYF.

The table lists this clone with a few counts. This chain connects TRBV5-6 to TRBJ1-1; D uncertain. The V and J ends lost 2 bases and 4 bases respectively, with 6 bases between them. The germline V gene encodes CDR1 SGHDT and CDR2 YYEEEE. The CDR3 is 12 residues long. The CDR3 region has the DNA TGTGCCAGCAGCTTAAGGGCCACTGAAGCTTTCTTT. Residues: CASSLRATEAFF.

J is TRBJ1-2 and V is TRBV5-1; 7 bases fit TRBD1. Germline V lookup: CDR1 SGHRS, CDR2 YFSETQ. Trimming removed 2 bases from V and 5 bases from J; junction bases left unmatched: 6. The CDR3 has 14 residues. The DNA for the CDR3 is TGCGCCAGCAGCTTATTGACAGGGTCGTATGGCTACACCTTC. Translation: CASSLLTGSYGYTF.

The V and J genes are TRBV7-9 and TRBJ2-7; D is unclear. The germline CDR1 and CDR2 sequences are SEHNR and FQNEAQ (reference sequence). The CDR3 runs to 15 residues. V lost 2 bases to trimming and J lost 2 bases, with 13 bases between them. In nucleotides, the CDR3 is TGTGCCAGCAGCTTAAGTTATGACCGAACCTACGAGCAGTACTTC. This gives the protein CASSLSYDRTYEQYF.

V usage is TRBV6-5 and J usage is TRBJ1-2; 9 bases agree with TRBD1. CDR3 length: 15 residues. Looked up from germline, CDR1 is MNHEY and CDR2 is SVGAGI. V shed 6 bases and J 6 bases; nucleotides not matched to a gene: 11. CDR3 in amino acids: CASSLQGQGWDGYTF. For the CDR3, the DNA is TGTGCCAGCAGCCTCCAGGGACAGGGATGGGATGGCTACACCTTC.

The rearrangement joins TRBV19 to TRBJ2-3, with 8 bases matching TRBD2. This CDR3 spans 16 amino acids. With 5 bases clipped from V and 5 bases from J, the junction kept 12 bases outside the gene matches. Germline CDR1 is LNHDA and CDR2 is SQIVND (reference sequence). CDR3 nucleotides: TGTGCCAGTAGTGGTCCCCTAAGCGGGAGAGGAGATACGCAGTATTTT. Residues: CASSGPLSGRGDTQYF.

This clone occurred many times. The V gene is TRBV4-1, the J gene TRBJ2-5; no clear D gene. V was shortened by 4 bases and J by 1 base, with 10 bases between the two germline ends. Germline V gene lookup returns CDR1 MGHRA and CDR2 YSYEKL. The CDR3 is made up of 14 amino acids. CDR3 protein: CASSPTVGQETQYF. The CDR3 DNA reads as TGCGCCAGCAGCCCGACTGTCGGCCAAGAGACCCAGTACTTC.

The V and J genes are TRBV5-8 and TRBJ1-1, with a tentative D call TRBD1 (6 bases). CDR1 and CDR2 (germline): SGHTS, YDEGEE. This CDR3 has 13 residues. Trimming stripped 6 bases from V and 1 base from J, with 10 bases between. Written as DNA, the CDR3 is TGTGCCAGCAACTACAGGGCGAACACTGAAGCTTTCTTT. Its protein is CASNYRANTEAFF.

The V and J genes are TRBV11-2 and TRBJ2-7; D call uncertain. V dropped 4 bases and J dropped 5 bases, with 6 bases sitting between them. The CDR3 contains 11 residues. Looked up from germline, CDR1 is SGHAT and CDR2 is FQNNGV. CDR3 region: CASSSVDEQYF. The CDR3 bases are TGTGCCAGCAGCTCGGTGGACGAGCAGTACTTC.

V is TRBV18 and J is TRBJ1-2; 7 nucleotides line up with TRBD1. Trimming removed 4 bases from V and 6 bases from J; junction bases left unmatched: 8. The CDR3 is 14 residues long. Germline CDR1 and CDR2: KGHSH and LQKENI. In DNA form, the CDR3 reads TGTGCCAGCTCACTCCCCGACAGGGTTAATGGCTACACCTTC. The encoded protein is CASSLPDRVNGYTF. Full variable domain (outside the CDR3, taken from reference TRBV18 and TRBJ1-2): NAGVMQNPRHLVRRRGQEARLRCSPMKGHSHVYWYRQLPEEGLKFMVYLQKENIIDESGMPKERFSAEFPKEGPSILRIQQVVRGDSAAYFCASSLPDRVNGYTFGSGTRLTVV.

The chain is built from TRBV11-3 and TRBJ2-1, with 10 bases identical to TRBD1. V lost 5 bases, J lost 4 bases, and 5 bases stayed unmatched. Germline CDR1 is SGHNT and CDR2 is YENEEA. The CDR3 extends over 15 amino acids. The CDR3 is CASSNGQGGYNEQFF. For the CDR3, the DNA is TGTGCCAGCAGCAACGGACAGGGGGGATACAATGAGCAGTTCTTC.

The V call is TRBV28, the J call TRBJ2-6; 10 nucleotides match TRBD1. The CDR3 runs 18 residues. With 5 bases clipped from V and 2 bases from J, the junction kept 9 bases outside the gene matches. Germline V CDR1 and CDR2: MDHEN, SYDVKM. CDR3 bases: TGTGCCAGCAGTAATCGTCCGGGACAGGGGACTGGGGCCAACGTCCTGACTTTC. Amino acids: CASSNRPGQGTGANVLTF.